The 27 T cell receptor beta chains presented below share a single source sample, sequenced in a study of cytomegalovirus exposure and HLA in healthy donors. The assay was immunoSEQ multiplex PCR, and TCRdb's table has in-frame clones only and misses some. The sample consists of more than 95,000 clones, 80% to 90% of them appearing once. Sequencing was done on a sample of PBMCs. These receptors originate from a young woman in good health and CMV-seronegative.

The gene calls are TRBV19 and TRBJ1-5, with TRBD1 as a possible D gene (5 bases). This CDR3 has 17 residues. With 5 bases removed from V and 1 base from J, the gap between germline ends came to 18 bases. CDR1 and CDR2 (germline): LNHDA, SQIVND (reference sequence). The CDR3 nucleotides read TGTGCCAGTAGTCTAAAAAGGGCAGGGATCAGCAATCAGCCCCAGCATTTT. Its translation: CASSLKRAGISNQPQHF.

The rearrangement uses TRBV13 and TRBJ2-3, with a tentative D call TRBD1 (5 bases). CDR3 length equals 15 residues. From germline, CDR1 is PRHDT and CDR2 FYEKMQ (reference sequence). Trimming took 3 bases from V and 5 from J, leaving 15 bases between them. CDR3 protein: CASSFLGGAGDTQYF. DNA of the CDR3: TGTGCCAGCAGCTTCCTTGGTGGGGCTGGAGATACGCAGTATTTT.

V is TRBV2 and J is TRBJ1-4, with 8 bases fitting TRBD1. V shed 4 bases and J 4 bases; nucleotides not matched to a gene: 2. Germline assignment: CDR1 SNHLY and CDR2 FYNNEI. This CDR3 contains 14 residues. The CDR3 sequence: CASSGDRGNEKLFF. The CDR3, as DNA: TGTGCCAGCAGTGGAGACAGGGGTAATGAAAAACTGTTTTTT.

The genes are TRBV2 and TRBJ2-1; 9 positions match TRBD2. Germline loops: CDR1 SNHLY, CDR2 FYNNEI. The junction had 5 bases not matched to a gene; V was cut back by 4 bases and J by 1 base. This CDR3 contains 16 residues. CDR3 in DNA: TGTGCCAGCAGTGTCCCCCTAGCGGGATCCTACAATGAGCAGTTCTTC. This codes for CASSVPLAGSYNEQFF.

The chain joins TRBV19 to TRBJ2-7; TRBD2 aligns across 7 bases. The J segment lost 2 bases and the V segment lost 3 bases, leaving 10 bases of the junction unmatched. CDR1 is LNHDA, CDR2 SQIVND, per germline (reference sequence). The CDR3 has 16 amino acids. CDR3 protein: CASSIKVGGPTYEQYF. Here the CDR3 DNA reads TGTGCCAGTAGTATTAAAGTGGGAGGGCCCACCTACGAGCAGTACTTC.

CDR3 region: CASSASGNTAHTEAFF. CDR3 DNA: TGTGCCAGCAGCGCCTCAGGGAATACGGCGCACACTGAAGCTTTCTTT. V and J are TRBV9 and TRBJ1-1; the D gene is possibly TRBD1 (5 bases). This CDR3 is built from 16 residues. V lost 3 bases and J lost 3, with 18 bases in between. Germline V gene data show CDR1 as SGDLS and CDR2 as YYNGEE.

This clone appeared a single time. The chain employs TRBV19 and TRBJ1-1, with unresolved D. Germline CDR1 LNHDA, CDR2 SQIVND (reference sequence). The germline V and J ends were trimmed by 0 bases and 2 bases, with 10 bases remaining between them. The CDR3 consists of 15 residues. CDR3 amino acids: CASSIDLMSNTEAFF. The CDR3 nucleotides are TGTGCCAGTAGTATAGATCTCATGAGCAACACTGAAGCTTTCTTT.

V gene TRBV9 combines with J gene TRBJ1-1; 8 bases line up with TRBD1. In germline, CDR1 is SGDLS, CDR2 YYNGEE. The CDR3 sequence is 20 residues long. J lost 4 bases, V lost 3 bases, and 23 bases had no gene match. The CDR3 here is CASSAFRSSLPGGRGTEAFF. CDR3 nucleotide sequence: TGTGCCAGCAGCGCCTTCCGTTCGTCACTGCCAGGGGGCAGGGGCACTGAAGCTTTCTTT.

V usage is TRBV15 and J usage is TRBJ2-2, with 7 bases aligning to TRBD1. Germline values: CDR1 LNHNV, CDR2 YYDKDF (reference sequence). The CDR3 spans 16 residues. Germline trimming cut 0 bases from V and 5 bases from J; bases unmatched to any gene: 6. The CDR3 DNA follows: TGTGCCACCAGCAGAGACAGGGACAGTTTAACCGGGGAGCTGTTTTTT. Amino acid sequence: CATSRDRDSLTGELFF.

This clone appeared a few times. The V call is TRBV28, the J call TRBJ2-2; 7 nucleotides agree with TRBD2. Germline assignment: CDR1 MDHEN and CDR2 SYDVKM. CDR3 length: 18 amino acids. The junction had 21 bases not matched to a gene; V was cut back by 7 bases and J by 7 bases. CDR3 residues: CASTPRRRLADFFGELFF. For the CDR3, the DNA is TGTGCCAGCACCCCTCGAAGAAGGCTAGCGGATTTTTTCGGGGAGCTGTTTTTT.

This clone occurred once. This sequence joins TRBV10-1 and TRBJ1-4; D not certain. There are 17 residues in the CDR3. The V gene lost 5 bases and the J gene lost 0 bases, with 16 bases spanning the gap. From germline, CDR1 is WNHNN and CDR2 SYGVQD (reference sequence). CDR3 coding DNA: TGCGCCAGCAGTCCCGGGCAGCGGTTTGCAACTAATGAAAAACTGTTTTTT. It translates to CASSPGQRFATNEKLFF.

CDR3 in amino acids: CASSQEEGWAGNEQFF. In DNA form, the CDR3 reads TGTGCCAGCTCCCAAGAGGAGGGCTGGGCAGGCAATGAGCAGTTCTTC. The V gene is TRBV18, the J gene TRBJ2-1, with D perhaps TRBD2 (6 bases). The germline gives CDR1 KGHSH, CDR2 LQKENI. V was trimmed by 6 bases and J by 6 bases, leaving 21 bases between them. The CDR3 runs to 16 residues.

The genes are TRBV5-4 and TRBJ1-5; 9 positions match TRBD1. Germline V gives CDR1 SGHNT, CDR2 YYREEE (reference sequence). V lost 0 bases and J lost 3; bases outside the gene matches: 7. The CDR3 spans 17 residues. The DNA for the CDR3 is TGTGCCAGCAGCTTGGATCACAGGGGGCGACTCAATCAGCCCCAGCATTTT. As protein: CASSLDHRGRLNQPQHF. The full variable domain, rest sourced from reference TRBV5-4 and TRBJ1-5, is ETGVTQSPTHLIKTRGQQVTLRCSSQSGHNTVSWYQQALGQGPQFIFQYYREEENGRGNFPPRFSGLQFPNYSSELNVNALELDDSALYLCASSLDHRGRLNQPQHFGDGTRLSIL.

V usage is TRBV4-3 and J usage is TRBJ2-5; 9 bases are shared with TRBD2. Germline trimming cut 1 base from V and 2 bases from J; bases unmatched to any gene: 8. The CDR3 covers 17 residues. The germline CDR1 and CDR2 sequences are LGHNA and YSLEER. The CDR3 sequence is CASSQGLAAGIQETQYF. DNA for the CDR3: TGCGCCAGCAGCCAAGGACTAGCGGCGGGTATACAAGAGACCCAGTACTTC.

The J gene is TRBJ2-2, the V gene TRBV19, with 11 bases lining up with TRBD2. CDR3 length equals 19 residues. From germline, CDR1 is LNHDA and CDR2 SQIVND (reference sequence). The junction had 14 bases not matched to a gene; V was cut back by 3 bases and J by 5 bases. CDR3 in amino acids: CASSIPGLAGGPRTGELFF. The CDR3 coding sequence is TGTGCCAGTAGTATCCCCGGGCTAGCGGGGGGACCAAGGACCGGGGAGCTGTTTTTT.

CDR3: CASSLQGAVGEQYF. The CDR3 DNA sequence: TGTGCCAGCAGCCTACAGGGGGCGGTGGGAGAGCAGTACTTC. The genes are TRBV11-2 and TRBJ2-7; 9 nucleotides align to TRBD1. This CDR3 region has 14 residues. Germline trimming cut 5 bases from V and 7 bases from J; bases unmatched to any gene: 9. CDR1 and CDR2 from the germline V gene are SGHAT and FQNNGV.

The CDR3 spells CASRPFDPQGLGYGYTF. CDR3 coding DNA: TGTGCCAGCAGACCCTTCGATCCACAGGGGCTCGGATATGGCTACACCTTC. The V call is TRBV28, the J call TRBJ1-2, with 7 positions matching TRBD1. The CDR3 is 17 amino acids. CDR1 is MDHEN and CDR2 is SYDVKM in the germline V gene. With 6 bases clipped from V and 5 bases from J, the junction kept 18 bases outside the gene matches.

The chain recombines TRBV28 with TRBJ2-1; the D gene is possibly TRBD1 (5 bases). Trimming took off 4 bases at V and 0 bases at J, with 13 bases between the two ends. This CDR3 is 16 amino acids long. Per the germline V gene, CDR1 is MDHEN and CDR2 is SYDVKM. CDR3 region: CASSSGSRASYNEQFF. CDR3 coding DNA: TGTGCCAGCAGTTCTGGCAGCAGGGCCTCCTACAATGAGCAGTTCTTC.

This sequence joins TRBV5-6 and TRBJ1-4; the D is unclear. The CDR3 runs 15 residues. The V end was cut by 3 bases, the J end by 3 bases, with 12 bases between. Germline values: CDR1 SGHDT, CDR2 YYEEEE. The CDR3: CASSSLEGANEKLFF. In DNA form, the CDR3 reads TGTGCCAGCAGCTCCCTAGAAGGAGCTAATGAAAAACTGTTTTTT. Combining the CDR3 with reference TRBV5-6 and TRBJ1-4 gives the whole variable domain DAGVTQSPTHLIKTRGQQVTLRCSPKSGHDTVSWYQQALGQGPQFIFQYYEEEERQRGNFPDRFSGHQFPNYSSELNVNALLLGDSALYLCASSSLEGANEKLFFGSGTQLSVL.

The chain employs TRBV4-3 and TRBJ2-7; 8 positions agree with TRBD1. V was pared by 2 bases and J by 4 bases, with 4 bases of the junction left unmatched. The CDR3 has 14 amino acids. Germline lookup yields CDR1 LGHNA and CDR2 YSLEER. DNA of the CDR3: TGCGCCAGCAGCCAATTTCAGGGGGCGTACGAGCAGTACTTC. As protein: CASSQFQGAYEQYF.

The rearrangement links TRBV7-9 to TRBJ1-1; the D is unclear. The CDR3 extends over 12 amino acids. Between the trimmed V and J ends, which lost 3 bases and 6 bases, there was a span of 8 bases. The germline CDR1 and CDR2 sequences are SEHNR and FQNEAQ (reference sequence). The CDR3 is CASSFVGAEAFF. CDR3 in DNA: TGTGCCAGCAGCTTTGTGGGAGCTGAAGCTTTCTTT.

V and J are TRBV6-5 and TRBJ2-7; possible D gene TRBD2, 5 bases. Trimming took off 0 bases at V and 2 bases at J, with 11 bases between the two ends. Germline CDR1 MNHEY, CDR2 SVGAGI. The length of the CDR3 is 15 residues. The DNA for the CDR3 is TGTGCCAGCAGTTACTCCTTAACCGGGGCCTACGAGCAGTACTTC. It codes for CASSYSLTGAYEQYF.

This clone was detected once. The rearrangement uses TRBV21-1 and TRBJ1-6; whether TRBD1, the table's D call, matches the DNA was not checked. TRBV21-1 is a pseudogene locus. The CDR3 has 19 amino acids. The DNA of the CDR3 is TGTGCCAGCAGCAAAATCGGGTTTAGGCGGGACAGGGGCATTGCACCCCTCCACTTT. Residues: CASSKIGFRRDRGIAPLHF.

The chain employs TRBV23-1 and TRBJ1-1; 9 bases map to TRBD1. TRBV23-1 is reported as an ORF; its role is uncertain. This CDR3 is 14 amino acids long. V dropped 3 bases and J dropped 5; count of bases not matched to a gene: 4. The CDR3 reads CASSHRTGETEAFF. CDR3 sequence (DNA): TGCGCCAGCAGTCACAGGACAGGGGAGACTGAAGCTTTCTTT.

CDR3 sequence reads: CAGWTSGRIEQYF. The CDR3 coding sequence is TGTGCCGGATGGACTAGCGGGAGAATAGAGCAGTACTTC. The rearrangement uses TRBV28 and TRBJ2-7, with 13 bases aligning to TRBD2. Unmatched junction bases numbered 8, after V lost 11 bases and J lost 7 bases. Germline V gene sequence: CDR1 MDHEN, CDR2 SYDVKM. CDR3 length equals 13 residues.

The rearrangement joins TRBV15 to TRBJ1-4; D is unclear. Deletions cut 6 bases from V and 0 bases from J, with 11 bases between. From germline, CDR1 is LNHNV and CDR2 YYDKDF (reference sequence). The CDR3 totals 15 residues. The CDR3 region has the DNA TGTGCCACCAGAACTGAACAGCCAACTAATGAAAAACTGTTTTTT. This codes for CATRTEQPTNEKLFF.

The V and J genes are TRBV19 and TRBJ1-3; D gene uncertain. Germline CDR1 and CDR2: LNHDA and SQIVND (reference sequence). The V end was cut by 3 bases, the J end by 3 bases, with 9 bases between. CDR3 length: 14 residues. Here the CDR3 DNA reads TGTGCCAGTAGTATGCCCGGAGATGGAAACACCATATATTTT. As protein: CASSMPGDGNTIYF.